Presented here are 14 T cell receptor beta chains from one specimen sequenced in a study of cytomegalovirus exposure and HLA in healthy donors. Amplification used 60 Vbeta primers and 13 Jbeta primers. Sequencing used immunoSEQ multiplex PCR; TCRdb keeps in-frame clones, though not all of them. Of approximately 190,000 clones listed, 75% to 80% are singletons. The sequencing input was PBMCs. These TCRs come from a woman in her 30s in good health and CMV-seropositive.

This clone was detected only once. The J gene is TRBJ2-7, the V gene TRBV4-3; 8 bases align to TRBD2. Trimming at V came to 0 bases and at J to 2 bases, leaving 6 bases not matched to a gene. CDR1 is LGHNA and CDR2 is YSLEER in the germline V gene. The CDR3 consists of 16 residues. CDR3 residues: CASSQDRAGRAYEQYF. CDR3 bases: TGCGCCAGCAGCCAAGATCGGGCCGGGAGGGCCTACGAGCAGTACTTC.

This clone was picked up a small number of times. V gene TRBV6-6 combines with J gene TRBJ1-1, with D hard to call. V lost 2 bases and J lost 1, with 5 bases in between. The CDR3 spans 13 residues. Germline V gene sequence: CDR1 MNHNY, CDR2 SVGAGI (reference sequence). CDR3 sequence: CASSYPGNTEAFF. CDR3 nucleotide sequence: TGTGCCAGCAGTTACCCAGGGAACACTGAAGCTTTCTTT.

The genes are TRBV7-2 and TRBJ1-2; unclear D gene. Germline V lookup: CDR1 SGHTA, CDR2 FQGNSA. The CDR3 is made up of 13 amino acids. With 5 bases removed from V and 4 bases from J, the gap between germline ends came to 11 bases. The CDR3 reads CASSATRGYGYTF. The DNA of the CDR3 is TGTGCCAGCAGCGCGACTCGGGGCTATGGCTACACCTTC.

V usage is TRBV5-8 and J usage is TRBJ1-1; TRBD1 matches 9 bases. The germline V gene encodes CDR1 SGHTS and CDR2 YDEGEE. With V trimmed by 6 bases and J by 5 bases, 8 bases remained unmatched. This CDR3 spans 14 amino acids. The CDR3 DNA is TGTGCCAGCACCCGGGACAGGGCATTAACTGAAGCTTTCTTT. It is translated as CASTRDRALTEAFF.

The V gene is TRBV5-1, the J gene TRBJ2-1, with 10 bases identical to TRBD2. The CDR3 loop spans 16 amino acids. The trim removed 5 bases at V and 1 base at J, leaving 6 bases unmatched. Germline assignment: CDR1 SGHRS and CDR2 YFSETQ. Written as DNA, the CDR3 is TGCGCCAGCAGTTATAAGACTAGCGGGTCCTACAATGAGCAGTTCTTC. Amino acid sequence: CASSYKTSGSYNEQFF.

The CDR3 nucleotides are TGTGCCTGGGGAGAATCGGTCGACAGGGGGCCAGTTGGCTACACCTTC. This sequence encodes CAWGESVDRGPVGYTF. The J gene is TRBJ1-2, the V gene TRBV30; TRBD1 agrees at 10 bases. The trim removed 5 bases at V and 7 bases at J, leaving 16 bases unmatched. CDR3 length: 16 amino acids. Germline V gene data show CDR1 as GTSNPN and CDR2 as SVGIG (reference sequence).

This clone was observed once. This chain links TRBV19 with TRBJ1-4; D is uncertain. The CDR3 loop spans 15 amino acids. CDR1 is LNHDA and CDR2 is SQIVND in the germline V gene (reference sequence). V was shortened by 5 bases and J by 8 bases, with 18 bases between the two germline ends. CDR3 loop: CASSPPGEALEKLFF. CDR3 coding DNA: TGTGCCAGTAGTCCTCCCGGGGAGGCATTGGAAAAACTGTTTTTT.

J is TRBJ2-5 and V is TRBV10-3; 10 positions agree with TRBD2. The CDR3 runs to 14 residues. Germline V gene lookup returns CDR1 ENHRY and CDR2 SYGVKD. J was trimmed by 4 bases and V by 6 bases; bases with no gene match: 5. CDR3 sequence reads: CAISLAGEGETQYF. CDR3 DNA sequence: TGTGCCATCAGCCTAGCGGGAGAGGGAGAGACCCAGTACTTC.

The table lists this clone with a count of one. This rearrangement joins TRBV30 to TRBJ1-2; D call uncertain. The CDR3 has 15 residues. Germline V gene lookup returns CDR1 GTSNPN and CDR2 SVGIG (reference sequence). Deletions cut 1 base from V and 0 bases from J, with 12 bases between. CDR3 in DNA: TGTGCCTGGAGTGGAAGTCTACGAGCTAACTATGGCTACACCTTC. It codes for CAWSGSLRANYGYTF.

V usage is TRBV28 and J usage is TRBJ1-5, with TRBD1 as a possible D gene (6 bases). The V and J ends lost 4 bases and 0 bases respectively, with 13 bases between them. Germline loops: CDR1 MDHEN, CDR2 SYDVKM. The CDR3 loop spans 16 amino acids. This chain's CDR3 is CASSSVGAYSNQPQHF. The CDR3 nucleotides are TGTGCCAGCAGTTCCGTGGGGGCGTATAGCAATCAGCCCCAGCATTTT.

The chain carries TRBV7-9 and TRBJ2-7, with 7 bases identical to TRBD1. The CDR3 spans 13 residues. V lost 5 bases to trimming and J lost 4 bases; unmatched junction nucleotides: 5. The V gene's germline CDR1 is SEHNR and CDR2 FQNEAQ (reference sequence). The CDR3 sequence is CASSGQVEYEQYF. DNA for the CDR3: TGTGCCAGCAGCGGACAGGTCGAATACGAGCAGTACTTC.

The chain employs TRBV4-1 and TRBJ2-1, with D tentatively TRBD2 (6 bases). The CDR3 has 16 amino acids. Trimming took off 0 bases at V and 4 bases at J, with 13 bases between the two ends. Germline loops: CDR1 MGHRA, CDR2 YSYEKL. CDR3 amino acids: CASSQDTGTLYNEQFF. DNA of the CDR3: TGCGCCAGCAGCCAAGATACCGGGACTTTATACAATGAGCAGTTCTTC.

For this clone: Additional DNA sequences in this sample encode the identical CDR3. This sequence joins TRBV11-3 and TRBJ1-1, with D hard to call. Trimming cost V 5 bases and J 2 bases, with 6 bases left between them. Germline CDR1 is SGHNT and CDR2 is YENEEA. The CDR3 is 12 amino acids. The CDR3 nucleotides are TGTGCCAGCAGCCGGGGTAACACTGAAGCTTTCTTT. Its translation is CASSRGNTEAFF.

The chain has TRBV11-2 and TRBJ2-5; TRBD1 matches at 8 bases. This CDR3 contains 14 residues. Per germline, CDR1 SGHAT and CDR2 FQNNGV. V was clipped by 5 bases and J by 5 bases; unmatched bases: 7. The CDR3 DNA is TGTGCCAGCAGCAATTACAGGGGGAGGGAGACCCAGTACTTC. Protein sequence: CASSNYRGRETQYF.